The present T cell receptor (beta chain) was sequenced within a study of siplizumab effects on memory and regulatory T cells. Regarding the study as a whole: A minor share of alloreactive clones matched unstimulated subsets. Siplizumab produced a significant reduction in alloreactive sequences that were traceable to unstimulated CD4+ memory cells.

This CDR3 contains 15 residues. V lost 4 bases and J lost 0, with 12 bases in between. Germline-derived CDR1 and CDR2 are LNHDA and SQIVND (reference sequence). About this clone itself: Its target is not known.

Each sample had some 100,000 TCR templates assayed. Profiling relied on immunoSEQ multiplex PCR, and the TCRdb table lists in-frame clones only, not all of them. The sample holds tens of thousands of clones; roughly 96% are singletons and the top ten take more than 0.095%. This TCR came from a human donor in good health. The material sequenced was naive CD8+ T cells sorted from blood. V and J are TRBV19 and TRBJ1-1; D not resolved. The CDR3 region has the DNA TGTGCCAGTAGTACCATGGAGGGAATGAACACTGAAGCTTTCTTT. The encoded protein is CASSTMEGMNTEAFF. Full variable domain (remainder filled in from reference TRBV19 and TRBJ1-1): DGGITQSPKYLFRKEGQNVTLSCEQNLNHDAMYWYRQDPGQGLRLIYYSQIVNDFQKGDIAEGYSVSREKKESFPLTVTSAQKNPTAFYLCASSTMEGMNTEAFFGQGTRLTVV.